This T cell receptor (beta chain) was identified in a study of blood T cell repertoires in COVID-19. The data were produced by immunoSEQ multiplex PCR, yet TCRdb's version contains in-frame clones alone and is incomplete. The sample lists 250,000 to 350,000 clones; roughly 83% were seen once. This TCR was recovered from a human donor with COVID-19, enrolled during active disease. The donor label of this sample is uncertain. Input material: peripheral blood.

The CDR3 sequence: CASSFLASYEQYF. The CDR3 DNA sequence: TGTGCCAGCAGCTTTCTAGCTTCCTACGAGCAGTACTTC. The chain uses TRBV6-5 and TRBJ2-7; D may be TRBD2 (5 bases). The CDR3 totals 13 residues. In germline, CDR1 is MNHEY, CDR2 SVGAGI. V was cut by 6 bases and J by 1 base, with 10 bases left in between.